This TCR beta chain was sequenced for a study of shared clonotypes between healthy human individuals. Sequencing was performed with immunoSEQ multiplex PCR; in TCRdb, only in-frame clones are kept and a portion is missing. The table lists about 2.2 million clones, approximately 94% of them singletons, with approximately 1.7% in the top ten. Worth noting for this clone: Its antigen is not known.

Findings and caveats of the study: The study sampled only blood, and tissue repertoires likely differ.

In germline, CDR1 is SGHVS, CDR2 FQNEAQ. J was trimmed by 5 bases and V by 2 bases; bases with no gene match: 6. The CDR3 length is 14 residues. Cells designated naive CD8 were CD45RO-negative and were positively selected for CCR7, with terminally differentiated effector memory CD45RA+ cells excluded. Sequences were obtained from naive CD8+ T cells from PBMCs. This clonotype was obtained from a man younger than 30 in good health. Some clones in this sample may be carry-over from other donors' samples. V is TRBV7-8 and J is TRBJ2-7; 7 bases match TRBD2. Here the CDR3 reads CASSLTGGGNEQYF. The CDR3 coding sequence is TGTGCCAGCAGCTTAACGGGGGGAGGAAACGAGCAGTACTTC.